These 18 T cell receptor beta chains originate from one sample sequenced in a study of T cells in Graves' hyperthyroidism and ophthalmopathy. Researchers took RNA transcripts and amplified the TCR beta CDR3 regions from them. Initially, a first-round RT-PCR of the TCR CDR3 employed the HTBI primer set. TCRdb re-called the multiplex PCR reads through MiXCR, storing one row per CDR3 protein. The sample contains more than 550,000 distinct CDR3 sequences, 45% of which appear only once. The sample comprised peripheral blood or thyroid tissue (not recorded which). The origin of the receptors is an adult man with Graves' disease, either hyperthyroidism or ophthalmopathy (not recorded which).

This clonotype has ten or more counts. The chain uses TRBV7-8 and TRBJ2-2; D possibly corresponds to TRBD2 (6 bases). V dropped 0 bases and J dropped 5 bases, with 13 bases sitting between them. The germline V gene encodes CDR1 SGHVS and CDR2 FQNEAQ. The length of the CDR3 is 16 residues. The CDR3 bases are TGTGCCAGCAGCTTAGCTGTGCGGGGCGGGACCGGGGAGCTGTTTTTT. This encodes CASSLAVRGGTGELFF.

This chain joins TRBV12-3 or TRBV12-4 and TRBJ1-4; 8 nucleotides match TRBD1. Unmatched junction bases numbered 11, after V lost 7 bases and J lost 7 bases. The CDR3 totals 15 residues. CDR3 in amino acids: CASNPGQGSGEKLFF. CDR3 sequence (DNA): TGTGCCAGCAATCCAGGACAGGGAAGCGGTGAAAAACTGTTTTTT.

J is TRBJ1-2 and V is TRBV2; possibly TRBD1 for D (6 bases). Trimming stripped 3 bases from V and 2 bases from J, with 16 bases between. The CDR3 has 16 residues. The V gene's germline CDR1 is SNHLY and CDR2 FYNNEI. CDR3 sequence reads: CASSDHPRDTNYGYTF. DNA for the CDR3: TGTGCCAGCAGTGACCATCCGAGGGACACCAACTATGGCTACACCTTC.

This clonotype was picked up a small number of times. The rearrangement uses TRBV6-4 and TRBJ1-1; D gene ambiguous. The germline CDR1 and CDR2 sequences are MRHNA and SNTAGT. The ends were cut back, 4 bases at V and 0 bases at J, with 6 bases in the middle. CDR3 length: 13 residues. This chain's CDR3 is CASSVKLNTEAFF. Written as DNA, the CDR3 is TGTGCCAGCAGTGTTAAACTGAACACTGAAGCTTTCTTT.

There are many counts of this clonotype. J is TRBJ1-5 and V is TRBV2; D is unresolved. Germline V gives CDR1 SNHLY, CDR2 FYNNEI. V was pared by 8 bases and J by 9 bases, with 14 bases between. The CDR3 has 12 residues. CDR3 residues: CASGDSSRPQHF. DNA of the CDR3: TGTGCCAGCGGCGATTCGAGCCGGCCCCAGCATTTT.

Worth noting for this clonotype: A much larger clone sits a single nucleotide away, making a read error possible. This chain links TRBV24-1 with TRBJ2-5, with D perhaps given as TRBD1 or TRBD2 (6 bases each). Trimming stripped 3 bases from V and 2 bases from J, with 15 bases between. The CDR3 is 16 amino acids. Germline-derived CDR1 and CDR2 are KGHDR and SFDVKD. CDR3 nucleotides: TGTGCCACCAGTGATGGGACTGGCGGGACACAAGAGACCCAGTACTTC. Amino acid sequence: CATSDGTGGTQETQYF.

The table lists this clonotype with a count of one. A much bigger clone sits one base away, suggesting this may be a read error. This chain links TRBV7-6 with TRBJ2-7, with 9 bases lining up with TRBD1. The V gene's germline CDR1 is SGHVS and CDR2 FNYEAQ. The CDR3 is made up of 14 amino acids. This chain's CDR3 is CASGLGQGLGEQYF. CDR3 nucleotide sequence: TGTGCCAGCGGCTTAGGACAGGGGCTGGGCGAGCAGTACTTC.

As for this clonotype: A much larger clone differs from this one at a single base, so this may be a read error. This CDR3 reads CASSWRDGSVYGQYF. The CDR3 nucleotides are TGTGCCAGCAGCTGGCGGGACGGATCCGTCTACGGGCAGTACTTC. The chain recombines TRBV7-9 with TRBJ2-7, with a weak D call TRBD2 (6 bases). Germline CDR1 and CDR2: SEHNR and FQNEAQ (reference sequence). The CDR3 length is 15 residues. Using reference TRBV7-9 and TRBJ2-7 for the parts outside the CDR3, the full variable domain is DTGVSQNPRHKITKRGQNVTFRCDPISEHNRLYWYRQTLGQGPEFLTYFQNEAQLEKSRLLSDRFSAERPKGSFSTLEIQRTEQGDSAMYLCASSWRDGSVYGQYFGPGTRLTVT.

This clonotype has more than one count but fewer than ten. Here the CDR3 reads CASNHMVTGNTIYF. CDR3 coding DNA: TGTGCCAGCAATCACATGGTGACGGGAAACACCATATATTTT. The chain joins TRBV12-3 or TRBV12-4 to TRBJ1-3; D not certain. CDR3 size: 14 residues. Trimming removed 7 bases at V and 4 bases at J, with 14 bases between.

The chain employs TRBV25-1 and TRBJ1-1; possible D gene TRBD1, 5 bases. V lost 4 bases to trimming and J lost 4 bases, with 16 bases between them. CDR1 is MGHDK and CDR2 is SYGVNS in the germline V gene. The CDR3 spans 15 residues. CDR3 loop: CASSGMGEATTEAFF. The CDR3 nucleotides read TGTGCCAGCAGTGGCATGGGGGAGGCCACCACTGAAGCTTTCTTT.

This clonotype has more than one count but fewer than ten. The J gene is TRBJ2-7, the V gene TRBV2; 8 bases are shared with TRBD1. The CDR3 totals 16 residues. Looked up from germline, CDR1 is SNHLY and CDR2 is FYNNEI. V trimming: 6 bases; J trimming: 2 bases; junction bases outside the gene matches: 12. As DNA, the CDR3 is TGTGCCAGCAGGCAACCGGTTGGGGACAGGCCCTACGAGCAGTACTTC. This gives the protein CASRQPVGDRPYEQYF.

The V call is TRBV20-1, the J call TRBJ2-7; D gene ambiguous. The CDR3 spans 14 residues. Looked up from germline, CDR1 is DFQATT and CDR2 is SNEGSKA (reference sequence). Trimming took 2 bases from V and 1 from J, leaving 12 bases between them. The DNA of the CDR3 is TGCAGTGCTAGATCTGACGGGCTTTCCTACGAGCAGTACTTC. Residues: CSARSDGLSYEQYF.

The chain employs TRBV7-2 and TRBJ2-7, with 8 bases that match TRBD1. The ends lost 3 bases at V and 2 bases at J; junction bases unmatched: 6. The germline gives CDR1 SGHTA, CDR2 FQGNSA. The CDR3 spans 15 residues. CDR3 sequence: CASSFPDRATYEQYF. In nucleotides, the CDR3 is TGTGCCAGCAGCTTCCCGGACAGGGCAACCTACGAGCAGTACTTC.

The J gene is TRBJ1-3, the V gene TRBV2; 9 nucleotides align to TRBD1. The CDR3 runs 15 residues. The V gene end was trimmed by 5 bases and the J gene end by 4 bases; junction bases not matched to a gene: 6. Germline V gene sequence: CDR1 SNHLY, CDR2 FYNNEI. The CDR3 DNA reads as TGTGCCAGCAGTACAGGGGGCGCGGGAGGAAACACCATATATTTT. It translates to CASSTGGAGGNTIYF.

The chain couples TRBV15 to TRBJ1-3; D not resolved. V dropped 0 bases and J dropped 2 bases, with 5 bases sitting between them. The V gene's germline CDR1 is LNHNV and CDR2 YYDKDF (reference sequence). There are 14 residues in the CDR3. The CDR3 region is CATSRDGTGNTIYF. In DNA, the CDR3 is TGTGCCACCAGCAGAGATGGGACTGGAAACACCATATATTTT.

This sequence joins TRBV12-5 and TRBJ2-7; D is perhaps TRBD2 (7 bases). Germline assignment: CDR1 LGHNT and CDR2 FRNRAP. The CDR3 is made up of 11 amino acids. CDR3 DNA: TGTGCCAGCAGTTCCGGGGGGCGTTCGTACTTC. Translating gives CASSSGGRSYF.

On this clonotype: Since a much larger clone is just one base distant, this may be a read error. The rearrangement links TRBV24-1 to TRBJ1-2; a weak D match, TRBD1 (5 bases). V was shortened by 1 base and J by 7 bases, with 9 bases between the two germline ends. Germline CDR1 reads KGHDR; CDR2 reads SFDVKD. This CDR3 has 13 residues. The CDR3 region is CATSDLRRGGYTF. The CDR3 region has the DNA TGTGCCACCAGTGATTTAAGGAGGGGTGGCTACACCTTC.

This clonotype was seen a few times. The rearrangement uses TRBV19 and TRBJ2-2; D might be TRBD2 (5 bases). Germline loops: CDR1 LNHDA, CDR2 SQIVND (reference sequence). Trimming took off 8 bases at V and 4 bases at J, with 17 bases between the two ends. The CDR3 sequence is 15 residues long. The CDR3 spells CASRLRSESTGELFF. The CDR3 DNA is TGTGCCAGTCGACTACGGAGCGAGAGCACCGGGGAGCTGTTTTTT.